These 21 T cell receptor beta chains came from one sample sequenced in a study of T-cell reconstitution after alpha-beta-depleted transplantation in children. TCRbeta library preparation incorporated unique molecular identifiers. TCRdb called the PCR reads again in MiXCR, with one record for every CDR3 protein. There are about 72,000 distinct CDR3 sequences in the sample; about 6.7% occur only once, and around 2.5% lies in the top ten. Here the sequenced sample was PBMCs from the stem cell graft donor, taken from the stem cell graft. The source is a human donor who donated a stem cell graft to a child with acute lymphoblastic leukemia.

The chain combines TRBV14 with TRBJ2-7; no firm D call. In germline, CDR1 is SGHDN, CDR2 FVKESK. The germline V and J ends were trimmed by 1 base and 1 base, with 11 bases remaining between them. The CDR3 totals 15 residues. The CDR3 reads CASSQGYSLSYEQYF. DNA for the CDR3: TGTGCCAGCAGCCAAGGTTACAGCCTTTCCTACGAGCAGTACTTC.

Concerning this clonotype itself: It may be a read error: a sequence one base away is much more abundant. The V gene is TRBV12-3 or TRBV12-4, the J gene TRBJ2-2; 10 nucleotides align to TRBD1. The CDR3 contains 17 residues. The CDR3 loop reads CAISLKTGGLNTGELFF. CDR3 bases: TGTGCCATCAGTTTGAAGACAGGGGGCCTGAACACCGGGGAGCTGTTTTTT.

This clonotype has a count of ten or more. This rearrangement joins TRBV18 to TRBJ2-5; the D is unclear. Germline CDR1 and CDR2: KGHSH and LQKENI. The CDR3 covers 13 residues. Trimming removed 4 bases from V and 4 bases from J, with 10 bases in between. For the CDR3, the DNA is TGTGCCAGCTCACTCGCGTCCGGAGAGACCCAGTACTTC. This encodes CASSLASGETQYF.

A single count supports this clonotype. The chain carries TRBV28 and TRBJ2-5, with D possibly being TRBD1 or TRBD2 (5 bases each). Germline CDR1 is MDHEN and CDR2 is SYDVKM. V lost 5 bases to trimming and J lost 1 base, with 14 bases between them. The CDR3 totals 15 residues. Here the CDR3 DNA reads TGTGCCAGCAGTCCCCCGGGACGGCGCCAAGAGACCCAGTACTTC. This sequence encodes CASSPPGRRQETQYF.

Notes on this clonotype: At one end, the junction sequence differs from germline, possibly due to a read error. The V and J genes are TRBV28 and TRBJ1-6; D call uncertain. CDR3 length equals 16 residues. The germline gives CDR1 MDHEN, CDR2 SYDVKM. The CDR3, as DNA: TGTGCCAGCAGTCTTATGGACTGGAGAAATAACTCACCCCTCCACTTT. It is translated as CASSLMDWRNNSPLHF.

By share, this clonotype ranks as medium-sized. V usage is TRBV11-2 and J usage is TRBJ1-4; D ambiguous. This CDR3 region has 16 residues. Germline-derived CDR1 and CDR2 are SGHAT and FQNNGV. V was pared by 5 bases and J by 0 bases, with 13 bases between. For the CDR3, the DNA is TGTGCCAGCAGCCCCCGTCAAGCTGCAACTAATGAAAAACTGTTTTTT. Translating gives CASSPRQAATNEKLFF.

This chain joins TRBV28 and TRBJ2-4; D may be TRBD1 (6 bases). V gave up 7 bases and J gave up 6 bases, with 19 bases separating them. CDR1 and CDR2 (germline): MDHEN, SYDVKM. The CDR3 spans 15 residues. CDR3 protein: CASNKSTGSRNIQYF. CDR3 bases: TGTGCCAGCAACAAATCAACAGGGTCCAGAAACATTCAGTACTTC.

This clonotype occurred many times. The J gene is TRBJ2-7, the V gene TRBV4-3; D is possibly TRBD2 (6 bases). V gave up 4 bases and J gave up 3 bases, with 13 bases separating them. CDR3 length: 14 residues. CDR1 LGHNA and CDR2 YSLEER come from the germline V gene. CDR3: CASSPAARGYEQYF. CDR3 sequence (DNA): TGCGCCAGCAGCCCGGCGGCGCGGGGCTACGAGCAGTACTTC.

The sample holds many counts of this clonotype. J is TRBJ1-6 and V is TRBV7-3; D uncertain. The V end lost 1 base, the J end lost 14 bases, and 12 bases lay between the germline ends. Germline V CDR1 and CDR2: SGHTA, FQGTGA. This CDR3 region has 13 residues. CDR3 region: CASSLNGQSALHF. The CDR3 nucleotides are TGTGCCAGCAGCTTAAACGGGCAGTCGGCCCTCCACTTT.

This clonotype was observed at least ten times. J is TRBJ1-6 and V is TRBV3-1; TRBD1 matches at 9 bases. The CDR3 is made up of 15 amino acids. The V segment lost 3 bases and the J segment 14 bases; nucleotides outside the gene matches: 11. CDR1 is LGHDT and CDR2 is YNNKEL in the germline V gene (reference sequence). The CDR3 sequence: CASSQGRQGGFTLHF. The CDR3 coding sequence is TGTGCCAGCAGCCAGGGGAGACAGGGGGGTTTCACCCTCCACTTT.

Many counts were recorded for this clonotype. This rearrangement joins TRBV5-5 to TRBJ2-7; D is perhaps TRBD2 (6 bases). Trimming pared 0 bases from V and 0 bases from J, leaving 13 bases between. Germline V gene sequence: CDR1 SGHKS, CDR2 YYEKEE (reference sequence). This CDR3 is 16 amino acids long. CDR3 bases: TGTGCCAGCAGCTTGGGTAGCGGTTGGAGCTCCTACGAGCAGTACTTC. Residues: CASSLGSGWSSYEQYF.

This clonotype was detected many times. The genes are TRBV7-2 and TRBJ2-7; D gene unclear. The germline V gene has CDR1 SGHTA and CDR2 FQGNSA. V dropped 0 bases and J dropped 5 bases, with 8 bases sitting between them. This CDR3 is built from 13 residues. Here the CDR3 reads CASSLAGYDEQYF. CDR3 coding DNA: TGTGCCAGCAGCTTAGCGGGGTACGACGAGCAGTACTTC.

This clonotype was observed at least ten times. The J gene is TRBJ2-5, the V gene TRBV5-1, with D perhaps given as TRBD1 or TRBD2 (5 bases each). Per the germline V gene, CDR1 is SGHRS and CDR2 is YFSETQ. Trimming took off 5 bases at V and 5 bases at J, with 19 bases between the two ends. The CDR3 spans 15 residues. The CDR3 reads CASRFGPNEGETQYF. The CDR3 nucleotides read TGCGCCAGCAGGTTCGGACCCAACGAGGGGGAGACCCAGTACTTC. The whole variable domain, filled in from reference TRBV5-1 and TRBJ2-5, reads KAGVTQTPRYLIKTRGQQVTLSCSPISGHRSVSWYQQTPGQGLQFLFEYFSETQRNKGNFPGRFSGRQFSNSRSEMNVSTLELGDSALYLCASRFGPNEGETQYFGPGTRLLVL.

This clonotype was seen ten or more times. V is TRBV20-1 and J is TRBJ2-3, with TRBD2 identical over 9 bases. The germline CDR1 and CDR2 sequences are DFQATT and SNEGSKA (reference sequence). J was trimmed by 3 bases and V by 5 bases; bases with no gene match: 6. The CDR3 extends over 14 amino acids. The DNA for the CDR3 is TGCAGTGCTCCCTTAGCGGGAGTTACAGATACGCAGTATTTT. Translating it yields CSAPLAGVTDTQYF.

This clonotype was detected many times. The CDR3 DNA reads TGCGCCAGCAGCCCATTCGGGGGGCTCGGCACTGAAGCTTTCTTT. The encoded protein is CASSPFGGLGTEAFF. The chain combines TRBV4-1 with TRBJ1-1; tentatively, D is TRBD1 (6 bases). Germline CDR1 reads MGHRA; CDR2 reads YSYEKL. This CDR3 has 15 amino acids. V lost 4 bases and J lost 4, with 16 bases in between.

This clonotype came up many times. CDR3 sequence (DNA): TGTGCCAGCAATGAAGGTATTGGGAACACTGAAGCTTTCTTT. Translated: CASNEGIGNTEAFF. The chain recombines TRBV28 with TRBJ1-1; D remains ambiguous. CDR1 and CDR2 (germline): MDHEN, SYDVKM. The CDR3 extends over 14 amino acids. Trimming removed 7 bases at V and 1 base at J, with 13 bases between.

This clonotype was counted at least ten times. The gene calls are TRBV12-3 or TRBV12-4 and TRBJ1-2; 7 bases are shared with TRBD1. With V trimmed by 6 bases and J by 8 bases, 9 bases remained unmatched. This CDR3 has 13 residues. CDR3 in amino acids: CASSPGQTEGYTF. The DNA for the CDR3 is TGTGCCAGCAGCCCGGGACAGACGGAAGGCTACACCTTC.

This clonotype has more than one count but fewer than ten. V is TRBV12-3 or TRBV12-4 and J is TRBJ2-7; 7 positions match TRBD2. This CDR3 contains 14 residues. Germline trimming cut 2 bases from V and 11 bases from J; bases unmatched to any gene: 12. Here the CDR3 DNA reads TGTGCCAGCAGTTTAAGAGGAGGACTAGTAGCGGAGTACTTC. This codes for CASSLRGGLVAEYF.

This clonotype was seen a few times. The V call is TRBV5-4, the J call TRBJ2-7; D is tentatively TRBD1 or TRBD2 (5 bases each). The length of the CDR3 is 14 residues. Trimming shortened V by 3 bases and J by 0 bases, and 10 bases separated the two germline ends. The germline gives CDR1 SGHNT, CDR2 YYREEE (reference sequence). The CDR3 coding sequence is TGTGCCAGCAGCTCCGGGACGGTCTCCTACGAGCAGTACTTC. Translation gives CASSSGTVSYEQYF.

This clonotype was seen repeatedly, ten times or more. The chain is built from TRBV12-3 or TRBV12-4 and TRBJ2-6; D uncertain. The CDR3 has 14 residues. V gave up 8 bases and J gave up 0 bases, with 8 bases separating them. CDR3 protein: CASHRSSGANVLTF. The CDR3 DNA is TGTGCCAGCCACCGCAGCTCTGGGGCCAACGTCCTGACTTTC.

In its sample, this clonotype was seen many times. The chain uses TRBV6-5 and TRBJ1-5; D gene uncertain. Germline V lookup: CDR1 MNHEY, CDR2 SVGAGI. The CDR3 loop spans 12 amino acids. Between the trimmed V and J ends, which lost 7 bases and 7 bases, there was a span of 11 bases. CDR3 bases: TGTGCCAGCACTCGCCCCGGGCAGCCCCAGCATTTT. It yields the protein CASTRPGQPQHF.